This TCR beta chain was sequenced for a study of T cells in tuberculosis listed by TCRdb under 2018. In the study overall: To characterize T cells specific for the mycobacterial lipid antigen glucose monomycolate (GMM), the study used CD1B tetramers together with high-throughput TCR immunosequencing. In a South African clinical cohort, IGRA-negative adolescents, IGRA-positive adolescents with latent tuberculosis and adults with active tuberculosis were compared, with 9 to 10 people in each group. Active tuberculosis patient PBMC were archived before or within 7 days of starting standard anti-tuberculosis treatment. The full study reports these points: Compared with IGRA-negative controls, TCR-alpha repertoires from active tuberculosis had smaller mean NN-distances to GMM-specific TCRs, which suggests clonal expansion of these TCRs. The smaller NN-distances were partly driven by shorter CDR3-alpha lengths in active tuberculosis patients, and the difference for TCR-beta did not reach statistical significance. A classifier using the diverse GMM-specific repertoire reached 87% accuracy (AUROC around 0.9), compared with approximately 70% accuracy using GEM motif frequencies. Clinical samples were selected based on which cryopreserved specimens were available, and the active tuberculosis cases were adults whereas the controls were adolescents.

Explained via the paper, the time point label denotes: new active TB diagnosis, blood taken before or within 7 days of starting treatment. Patients with active tuberculosis were defined as newly diagnosed, HIV-seronegative South African adults aged 18 years or older. Active tuberculosis was confirmed by positive sputum smear microscopy and/or positive M. tuberculosis culture. Immunosequencing was performed on unsorted cryopreserved PBMC and covered roughly 98,000 T cells per clinical donor on average. According to the germline V gene, CDR1 reads SNHLY and CDR2 reads FYNNEI. Trimmed from V: 7 bases; trimmed from J: 5 bases; junction bases lacking a gene match: 9. The CDR3 covers 14 residues, taking in both the cysteine and the phenylalanine. Only CDR3 DNA remains: 42 bases, in frame from the first base. The immunoSEQ multiplex PCR assay was used to generate TCR libraries, with TCR-beta and/or TCR-alpha/delta assays applied to each sample. The Illumina high-throughput platform was used to sequence the amplified TCR libraries. The original methods were these. Clustering and dimensionality reduction were performed using pairwise TCRdist distances among GMM-specific receptors from ex vivo sorted or in vitro expanded T cells. Each clinical repertoire received a mean NN-distance score, defined as the average TCRdist to the nearest 10% of tetramer-positive reference sequences. To compute GEM TCR motif frequency, the fraction of unique TCRs matching known GEM sequences by V/J usage and CDR3 length was calculated. Active tuberculosis was classified by linear discriminant analysis with leave-one-out cross-validation, implemented in scikit-learn. Sourced from immuneACCESS, this table was stored by TCRdb with only in-frame sequences that have V and J called. A share of the clones is absent; for the studies checked, an unresolved V gene accounts for under half, and the remainder has no known explanation. The D gene and trimming were derived from the DNA, and the V and J assignments and clone size from that table. The sample profile shows more than 30,000 clones; 94% of them were found once. The ten largest clonotypes hold 3.5% to 5% of the sample.

About this clone itself: This receptor's antigen is unknown. There are no base qualities to consult, and no much larger clone falls within one base.

The receptor was derived from an adult with tuberculosis. This receptor chain uses TRBV2 and TRBJ1-1, with 8 middle bases fitting TRBD1. Sequencing was performed on PBMCs, taken at tuberculosis diagnosis. The DNA sequence reads TGTGCCAGCATCAGGACAGGGCGGGGAACTGAAGCTTTCTTT. Its amino acids are CASIRTGRGTEAFF. Reference TRBV2 and TRBJ1-1 genes cover what lies past the CDR3, so the full variable domain is EPEVTQTPSHQVTQMGQEVILRCVPISNHLYFYWYRQILGQKVEFLVSFYNNEISEKSEIFDDQFSVERPDGSNFTLKIRSTKLEDSAMYFCASIRTGRGTEAFFGQGTRLTVV.